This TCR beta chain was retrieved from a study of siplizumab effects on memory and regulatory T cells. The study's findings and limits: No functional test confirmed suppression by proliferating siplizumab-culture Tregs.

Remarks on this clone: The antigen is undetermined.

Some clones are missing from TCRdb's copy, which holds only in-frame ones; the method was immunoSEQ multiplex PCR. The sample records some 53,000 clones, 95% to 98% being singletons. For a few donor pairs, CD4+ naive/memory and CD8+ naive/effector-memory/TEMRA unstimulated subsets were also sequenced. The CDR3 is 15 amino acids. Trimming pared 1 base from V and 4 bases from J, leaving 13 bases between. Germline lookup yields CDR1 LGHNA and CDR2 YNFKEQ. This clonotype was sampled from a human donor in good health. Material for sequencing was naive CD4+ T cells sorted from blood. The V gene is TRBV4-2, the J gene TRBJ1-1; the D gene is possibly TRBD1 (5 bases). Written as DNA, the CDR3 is TGTGCCAGCAGCCAAGGCGCCAGGGACCTCACTGAAGCTTTCTTT. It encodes CASSQGARDLTEAFF.